These T cell receptor beta chains were read from a single sample in a study of chemoradiotherapy in HPV16-positive cancers. Clones were read by immunoSEQ multiplex PCR, and TCRdb kept only the in-frame ones, dropping some. The table shows tens of thousands of clones, with about 86% occurring only once. The sequences come from blood, collected from a patient who underwent chemoradiotherapy. These receptors were taken from a human donor with HPV-associated anogenital cancer. Each CDR3 is given with its conserved first and last residue. A D gene is named only where the DNA matches it firmly. Clone size, where shown, is once, few, many, or a class for clones that have expanded.

size	D	V	J	CDR3	DNA
-	TRBD1	TRBV6-5	TRBJ2-3	CASSSDRGTTDTQYF	TGTGCCAGCAGTTCGGACAGGGGGACCACAGATACGCAGTATTTT
-	-	TRBV6-5	TRBJ1-2	CASSYIEASGYTF	TGTGCCAGCAGTTACATCGAGGCGAGCGGCTACACCTTC
once	TRBD1	TRBV19	TRBJ1-4	CASRPKTGGATNEKLFF	TGTGCCAGTAGACCTAAGACAGGGGGCGCGACTAATGAAAAACTGTTTTTT
-	-	TRBV27	TRBJ2-1	CASSTSGLAQYNEQFF	-
-	-	TRBV27	TRBJ1-1	CASSKPDGNTEAFF	TGTGCCAGCAGTAAACCCGACGGGAACACTGAAGCTTTCTTT
-	TRBD1	TRBV18	TRBJ2-5	CASSQLQPGQGEETQYF	TGTGCCAGCTCACAACTTCAACCGGGACAGGGGGAAGAGACCCAGTACTTC
once	-	TRBV6-5	TRBJ1-2	CASSYSRSVYGYTF	TGTGCCAGCAGTTACTCGCGCAGCGTCTATGGCTACACCTTC
-	-	TRBV18	TRBJ2-5	CASSTRERETQYF	TGTGCCAGCTCCACCAGGGAACGAGAGACCCAGTACTTC
-	-	TRBV6-4	TRBJ1-2	CASSETRQDYGYTF	TGTGCCAGCAGTGAAACTAGACAGGACTATGGCTACACCTTC
-	TRBD1	TRBV10-3	TRBJ2-5	CAIRGQGAQETQYF	TGTGCCATCAGAGGGCAGGGGGCCCAAGAGACCCAGTACTTC
-	-	TRBV7-8	TRBJ2-3	CASYRNKDADTQYF	TGTGCCAGCTACCGTAACAAGGACGCGGATACGCAGTATTTT
-	-	TRBV5-4	TRBJ1-6	CASSLRLTRTNSPLHF	TGTGCCAGCAGCTTGAGGTTGACAAGAACTAATTCACCCCTCCACTTT
-	-	TRBV5-4	TRBJ2-3	CASSLESTDTQYF	TGTGCCAGCAGCCTCGAGAGCACAGATACGCAGTATTTT
-	-	TRBV7-2	TRBJ2-2	CASSLNSNTGELFF	TGTGCCAGCAGCTTAAATTCTAACACCGGGGAGCTGTTTTTT
-	TRBD2	TRBV4-3	TRBJ2-1	CASSHEIGTTGRDEQFF	TGCGCCAGCAGCCACGAAATTGGGACTACGGGCAGAGACGAGCAGTTCTTC
-	-	TRBV7-3	TRBJ2-5	CASSRYDRSPQYF	TGTGCCAGCAGCCGGTATGACCGGTCTCCCCAGTACTTC
-	-	TRBV15	TRBJ1-2	CATSRERFGGYTF	TGTGCCACCAGCAGAGAACGCTTTGGTGGCTACACCTTC
-	-	TRBV5-4	TRBJ1-2	CASSFSAQAYYGYTF	TGTGCCAGCAGCTTTTCAGCTCAGGCTTACTATGGCTACACCTTC
-	-	TRBV16	TRBJ2-7	CASSQPGEVYEQYF	TGTGCCAGCAGCCAACCGGGAGAGGTCTACGAGCAGTACTTC
-	TRBD2	TRBV7-3	TRBJ2-7	CASSISGGAQYEQYF	TGTGCCAGCAGCATTAGCGGGGGGGCTCAGTACGAGCAGTACTTC
-	-	TRBV5-1	TRBJ2-1	CASSPDSYNEQFF	TGCGCCAGCAGCCCCGACAGCTACAATGAGCAGTTCTTC
-	-	TRBV10-3	TRBJ1-5	CAISDESRSVHF	TGTGCCATCAGTGATGAATCCCGCTCGGTCCATTTT
-	TRBD1	TRBV6-5	TRBJ1-2	CASSPGTDYGYTF	TGTGCCAGCAGCCCCGGGACAGACTATGGCTACACCTTC
once	TRBD2	TRBV4-3	TRBJ2-1	CASSHVPGLAGDNEQFF	TGCGCCAGCAGCCACGTTCCGGGACTAGCGGGGGACAATGAGCAGTTCTTC
-	-	TRBV4-2	TRBJ2-7	CASSQEELGGYEQYF	TGTGCCAGCAGTCAAGAAGAACTCGGAGGCTACGAGCAGTACTTC